This T cell receptor (beta chain) was recorded in a study of beta chain features in type 1 diabetes. Background on the study: Taken together, all samples contributed 95 million to 110 million examined sorted cells. Study-level points and caveats: Diminished insertions and augmented deletions at VDJ junctions characterized type 1 diabetes patients. Patients' naive, central memory and regulatory TCRB repertoires appeared more alike than those of healthy donors. Type 1 diabetes patients had moderately but significantly shorter TCRB CDR3s in all four CD4+ subsets.

The CDR3 is 17 residues long. The V and J ends lost 4 bases and 8 bases, in that order; junction bases with no gene match: 12. Germline CDR1 reads ENHRY; CDR2 reads SYGVKD. Expressed TCRB transcripts were sequenced because the isolated RNA had all been reverse transcribed beforehand. Only in-frame clones appear in the TCRdb table, and some are missing; sequencing was by immunoSEQ multiplex PCR. The repertoire holds under 450,000 clones, over 12% seen once, with approximately 0.02% in the top ten. This clone came up a few times. Its cognate antigen is unknown. The sequencing input was naive CD4+ T cells from blood. The sequence derives from a woman between 18 and 30 years old in good health. The V call is TRBV10-3, the J call TRBJ2-1, with 12 bases identical to TRBD2. The CDR3 spells CAISAPRTSGMSDEQFF. CDR3 nucleotide sequence: TGTGCCATCAGTGCGCCAAGGACTAGCGGGATGAGCGATGAGCAGTTCTTC.